Listed below are T cell receptor beta chains from one sample, sequenced in a study of cytotoxic CD8 clonotypes in ibrutinib-treated CLL. TCRdb's table, derived via immunoSEQ multiplex PCR, lists solely in-frame clones and lacks some. The table has some 20,000 clones, roughly 80% seen once. Sequenced here: PBMCs, sampled before ibrutinib treatment. The receptors stem from a human donor with chronic lymphocytic leukemia. The CDR3 runs from the conserved cysteine through the conserved F or W. The order of the fields is D gene, V gene, clone size, J gene, CDR3 length, CDR3 DNA, CDR3 protein. The D gene is left open where the match is weak. Only part of the rows carry a size: once, few, many, or a class if the clone is expanded.

TRBD1,TRBV30,-,TRBJ1-3,16,TGTGCCTGGAGTGTTACAGGGGTGCCCTCTGGAAACACCATATATTTT,CAWSVTGVPSGNTIYF
TRBD2,TRBV4-2,once,TRBJ2-7,16,TGTGCCAGCAGCCAAGAGGCTGGGACTAGCGGCTACGAGCAGTACTTC,CASSQEAGTSGYEQYF
-,TRBV6-6,-,TRBJ1-2,12,TGTGCCAGCAGAGAGGAGCGATGGGGCTACACCTTC,CASREERWGYTF
-,TRBV19,-,TRBJ1-2,14,TGTGCCAGTAGTATTACGGCAGGATCCTATGGCTACACCTTC,CASSITAGSYGYTF
-,TRBV7-2,-,TRBJ2-6,18,TGTGCCAGCAGCTTAGTTCCGGCGCTCCTTTCTGGGGCCAACGTCCTGACTTTC,CASSLVPALLSGANVLTF
-,TRBV7-2,-,TRBJ2-3,14,TGTGCCAGCAGCCTGCGGGACTCCGGCGGATGGCAGTATTTT,CASSLRDSGGWQYF
-,TRBV7-9,-,TRBJ2-7,16,TGTGCCAGCAGCTTATCTAAGGGCAGGGGTGGGAACGAGCAGTACTTC,CASSLSKGRGGNEQYF
TRBD1,TRBV11-2,-,TRBJ1-6,14,TGTGCCAGCAGCTTTTCAGGGGGCAATTCACCCCTCCACTTT,CASSFSGGNSPLHF
-,TRBV2,-,TRBJ1-5,15,TGTGCCAGCAGTGAGTCCGGGTATAGCAATCAGCCCCAGCATTTT,CASSESGYSNQPQHF
TRBD2,TRBV19,-,TRBJ2-7,13,TGTGCCAGTAGGGGAGGGTTCTCTTACGAGCAGTACTTC,CASRGGFSYEQYF
-,TRBV6-1,once,TRBJ1-4,15,TGTGCCAGCAGTGAACGGAAGGGAGGTTTTGAAAAACTGTTTTTT,CASSERKGGFEKLFF
TRBD1,TRBV16,-,TRBJ1-2,15,TGTGCCAGCAGCCAATCGGGGGACAGGGTCTATGGCTACACCTTC,CASSQSGDRVYGYTF
TRBD2,TRBV6-4,few,TRBJ2-3,15,TGTGCCAGCAGTGACGGCGGGGGGGCCTCAGATACGCAGTATTTT,CASSDGGGASDTQYF
-,TRBV7-8,-,TRBJ2-1,15,TGTGCCAGCAGCCCTAATAGGGCCTTTTACAATGAGCAGTTCTTC,CASSPNRAFYNEQFF
TRBD1,TRBV6-1,-,TRBJ1-6,14,TGTGCCAGCAGGGACCGGGACAGGGGGCAACCCCTCCACTTT,CASRDRDRGQPLHF
TRBD2,TRBV2,-,TRBJ2-1,14,TGTGCCAGCAGGCGGGGGGCCCAATACAATGAGCAGTTCTTC,CASRRGAQYNEQFF
TRBD2,TRBV6-4,once,TRBJ2-2,17,TGTGCCAGCTCTCCGGGACTAGCGGGGAGAAACACCGGGGAGCTGTTTTTT,CASSPGLAGRNTGELFF
-,TRBV7-3,-,TRBJ2-1,12,TGTGCCAGCAGCCAAGATGGACAGAGGGTGTTCTTC,CASSQDGQRVFF
-,TRBV20-1,-,TRBJ2-1,11,TGCAGTGCTAGAGATCGGCGGAAGCAGTTCTTC,CSARDRRKQFF
-,TRBV6-1,-,TRBJ2-1,18,TGTGCCAGCAGTGAAATCCCCCCGGGGCCCCTATCCTACAATGAGCAGTTCTTC,CASSEIPPGPLSYNEQFF
-,TRBV7-2,-,TRBJ2-7,13,TGTGCCAGCAGCCGAGGGGCCCTTTACGAGCAGTACTTC,CASSRGALYEQYF
-,TRBV30,-,TRBJ1-1,13,TGTGCCTGGATTTTGGGGGGGAACACTGAAGCTTTCTTT,CAWILGGNTEAFF
-,TRBV6-6,-,TRBJ2-7,13,TGTGCCAGCAGTTCTACAGGGAGCTACGAGCAGTACTTC,CASSSTGSYEQYF
-,TRBV5-8,-,TRBJ1-1,15,TGTGCCAGCAGACGGCCGACAGGCCGAGGCTGGGAGGCTTTCTTT,CASRRPTGRGWEAFF
-,TRBV5-4,-,TRBJ2-1,14,TGTGCCAGCAGCCAGAGGGGCAGATACAATGAGCAGTTCTTC,CASSQRGRYNEQFF
-,TRBV25-1,few,TRBJ1-1,13,TGTGCCAGCAGTGAACGGAAGTCCCTGGAAGCTTTCTTT,CASSERKSLEAFF
TRBD2,TRBV10-3,-,TRBJ2-2,14,TGTGCCATCCTGGGACTAGCTGGCACCGGGGAGCTGTTTTTT,CAILGLAGTGELFF
TRBD1,TRBV18,-,TRBJ2-1,19,TGTGCCAGCTCACCCACAATCGGACTACAGGGGGTAAGGTACAATGAGCAGTTCTTC,CASSPTIGLQGVRYNEQFF
-,TRBV19,-,TRBJ1-3,13,TGTGCCAGTAGTAAAAGCTCTGGAAACACCATATATTTT,CASSKSSGNTIYF
-,TRBV5-1,-,TRBJ1-4,16,TGCGCCAGCAGCTTGGGGCAGGGAGCAACTAATGAAAAACTGTTTTTT,CASSLGQGATNEKLFF
-,TRBV19,once,TRBJ2-5,15,TGTGCCAGTAGTATCGGAGGGTCCTACCCAGAGACCCAGTACTTC,CASSIGGSYPETQYF
-,TRBV6-5,-,TRBJ2-3,13,TGTGCCAGCAGTTACGAGCACACAGATACGCAGTATTTT,CASSYEHTDTQYF
-,TRBV6-5,-,TRBJ1-6,16,TGTGCCAGCAGTTACGAGGGCAGACCCTATAATTCACCCCTCCACTTT,CASSYEGRPYNSPLHF
-,TRBV7-9,-,TRBJ1-1,14,TGTGCCAGCAGCTCGGCCGGGACTTCGGCTGAAGCTTTCTTT,CASSSAGTSAEAFF
-,TRBV18,-,TRBJ1-5,16,TGTGCCAGCTCACCACTTCAATCGGGTAGCAATCAGCCCCAGCATTTT,CASSPLQSGSNQPQHF
-,TRBV19,-,TRBJ1-1,13,TGTGCCAGTAGTATTATGTACAGGGATGAAGCTTTCTTT,CASSIMYRDEAFF
-,TRBV30,-,TRBJ1-3,13,TGTGCCTGGGAACAGGGCTCTGGAAACACCATATATTTT,CAWEQGSGNTIYF
-,TRBV19,few,TRBJ1-6,14,TGTGCCAGTAGTATACAGAGACTGAATTCACCCCTCCACTTT,CASSIQRLNSPLHF
TRBD1,TRBV30,-,TRBJ1-3,15,TGTGCCTGGAGTGGGGACAGGGGGCCGGGAAACACCATATATTTT,CAWSGDRGPGNTIYF
-,TRBV18,-,TRBJ2-7,17,TGTGCCAGCTCCTCAAGGGGGAGGACAGGAGATACCTACGAGCAGTACTTC,CASSSRGRTGDTYEQYF
-,TRBV7-7,-,TRBJ2-1,15,TGTGCCAGCAGCTTAGTAGATTCGGGGGCGGATGAGCAGTTCTTC,CASSLVDSGADEQFF
TRBD1,TRBV30,-,TRBJ2-3,15,TGTGCCTGGAATGCGGGACAGGGGTCCACAGATACGCAGTATTTT,CAWNAGQGSTDTQYF
-,TRBV5-4,-,TRBJ2-2,13,TGTGCCAGCAGCTTCTTGAACACCGGGGAGCTGTTTTTT,CASSFLNTGELFF
-,TRBV18,-,TRBJ1-4,15,TGTGCCAGCTCACCACCCGGGCAGGGGAGTGAAAAACTGTTTTTT,CASSPPGQGSEKLFF
TRBD1,TRBV18,-,TRBJ2-3,15,TGTGCCAGCTCACGACAGGGGGGGAGCACAGATACGCAGTATTTT,CASSRQGGSTDTQYF
TRBD2,TRBV6-4,-,TRBJ2-3,15,TGTGCCAGCAGTGAAGGTGGCGGGGGGGTTGATACGCAGTATTTT,CASSEGGGGVDTQYF
-,TRBV30,once,TRBJ2-4,14,TGTGCCTGGAGTCAGGGGGGGGCCAAAAACATTCAGTACTTC,CAWSQGGAKNIQYF
TRBD1,TRBV18,once,TRBJ1-3,15,TGTGCCAGCTCACCCGACAGGGGGGATGGAAACACCATATATTTT,CASSPDRGDGNTIYF
-,TRBV10-3,-,TRBJ2-3,12,TGTGCCATCAGTGAGGAGACAGATACGCAGTATTTT,CAISEETDTQYF
TRBD1,TRBV5-1,-,TRBJ1-6,14,TGCGCCAGCAGTCGGGACAGGGGGTATTCACCCCTCCACTTT,CASSRDRGYSPLHF
-,TRBV6-5,-,TRBJ1-5,16,TGTGCCAGCAGTTACCTAAGCAGACTAAGCAATCAGCCCCAGCATTTT,CASSYLSRLSNQPQHF